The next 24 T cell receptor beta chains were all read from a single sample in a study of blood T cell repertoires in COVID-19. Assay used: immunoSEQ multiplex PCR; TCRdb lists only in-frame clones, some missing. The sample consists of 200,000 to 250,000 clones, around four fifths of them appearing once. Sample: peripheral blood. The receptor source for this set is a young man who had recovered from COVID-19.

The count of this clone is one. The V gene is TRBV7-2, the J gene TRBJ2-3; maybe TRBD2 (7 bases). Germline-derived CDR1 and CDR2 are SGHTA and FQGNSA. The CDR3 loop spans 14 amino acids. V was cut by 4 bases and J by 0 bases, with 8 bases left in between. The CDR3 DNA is TGTGCCAGCAGCTGGGGGGGCAGCACAGATACGCAGTATTTT. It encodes CASSWGGSTDTQYF.

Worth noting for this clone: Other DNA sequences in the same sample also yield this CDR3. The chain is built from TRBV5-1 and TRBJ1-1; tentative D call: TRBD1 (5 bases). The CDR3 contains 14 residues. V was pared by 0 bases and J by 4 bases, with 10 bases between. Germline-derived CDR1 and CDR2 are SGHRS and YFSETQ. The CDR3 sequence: CASSLGQGGTEAFF. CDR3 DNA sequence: TGCGCCAGCAGCTTGGGGCAGGGCGGCACTGAAGCTTTCTTT.

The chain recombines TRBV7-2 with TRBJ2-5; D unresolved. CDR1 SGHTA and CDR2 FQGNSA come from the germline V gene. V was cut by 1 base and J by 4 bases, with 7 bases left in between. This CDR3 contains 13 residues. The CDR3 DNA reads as TGTGCCAGCAGCTTAGACTACGTAGAGACCCAGTACTTC. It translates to CASSLDYVETQYF.

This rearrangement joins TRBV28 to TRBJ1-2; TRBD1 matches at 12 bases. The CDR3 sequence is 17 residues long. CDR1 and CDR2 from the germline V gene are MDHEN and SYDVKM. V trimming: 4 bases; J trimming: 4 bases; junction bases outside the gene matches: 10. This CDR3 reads CASSSRRDRGQFYGYTF. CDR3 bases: TGTGCCAGCAGTTCTCGTCGGGACAGGGGGCAGTTCTATGGCTACACCTTC.

The CDR3 DNA reads as TGTGCCAGCAGCGGACGACAGAGCCTCTATGGCTACACCTTC. This codes for CASSGRQSLYGYTF. The chain links TRBV9 to TRBJ1-2, with D perhaps TRBD1 (5 bases). Germline CDR1 reads SGDLS; CDR2 reads YYNGEE. This CDR3 comprises 14 residues. V was shortened by 3 bases and J by 4 bases, with 13 bases between the two germline ends.

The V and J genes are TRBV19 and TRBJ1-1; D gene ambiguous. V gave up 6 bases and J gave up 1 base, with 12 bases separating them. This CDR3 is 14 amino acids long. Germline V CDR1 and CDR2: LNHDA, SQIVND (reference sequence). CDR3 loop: CASSYARGNTEAFF. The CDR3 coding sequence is TGTGCCAGTAGCTACGCGAGAGGGAACACTGAAGCTTTCTTT.

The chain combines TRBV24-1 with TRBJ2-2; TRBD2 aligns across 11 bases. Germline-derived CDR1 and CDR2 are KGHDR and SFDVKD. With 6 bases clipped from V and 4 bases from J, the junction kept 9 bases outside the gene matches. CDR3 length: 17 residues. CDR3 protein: CATSTLIAGGSTGELFF. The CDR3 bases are TGTGCCACCAGTACCCTCATAGCGGGGGGGAGCACCGGGGAGCTGTTTTTT.

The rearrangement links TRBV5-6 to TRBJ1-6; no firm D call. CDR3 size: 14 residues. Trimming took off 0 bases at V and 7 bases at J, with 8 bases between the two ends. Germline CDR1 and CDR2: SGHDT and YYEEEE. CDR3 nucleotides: TGTGCCAGCAGCTTGGGACTGGTAAATTCACCCCTCCACTTT. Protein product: CASSLGLVNSPLHF.

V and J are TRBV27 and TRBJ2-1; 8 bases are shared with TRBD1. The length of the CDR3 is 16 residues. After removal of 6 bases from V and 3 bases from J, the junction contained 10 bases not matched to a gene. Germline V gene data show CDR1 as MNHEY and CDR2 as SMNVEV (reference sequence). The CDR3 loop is CASSQRTGKGYNEQFF. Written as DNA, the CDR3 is TGTGCCAGCAGCCAACGGACAGGGAAAGGCTACAATGAGCAGTTCTTC.

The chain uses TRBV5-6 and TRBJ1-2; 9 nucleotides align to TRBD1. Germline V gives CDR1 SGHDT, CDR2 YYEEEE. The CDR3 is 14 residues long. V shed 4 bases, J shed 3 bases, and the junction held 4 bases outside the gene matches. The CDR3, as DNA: TGTGCCAGCAGCCCAGGGACAGGGTACTATGGCTACACCTTC. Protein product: CASSPGTGYYGYTF. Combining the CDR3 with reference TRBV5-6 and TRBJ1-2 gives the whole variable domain DAGVTQSPTHLIKTRGQQVTLRCSPKSGHDTVSWYQQALGQGPQFIFQYYEEEERQRGNFPDRFSGHQFPNYSSELNVNALLLGDSALYLCASSPGTGYYGYTFGSGTRLTVV.

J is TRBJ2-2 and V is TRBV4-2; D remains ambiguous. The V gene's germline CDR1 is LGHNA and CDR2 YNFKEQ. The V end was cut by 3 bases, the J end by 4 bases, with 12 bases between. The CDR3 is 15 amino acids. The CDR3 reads CASSQIIHATGELFF. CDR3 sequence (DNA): TGTGCCAGCAGCCAGATTATACATGCCACCGGGGAGCTGTTTTTT.

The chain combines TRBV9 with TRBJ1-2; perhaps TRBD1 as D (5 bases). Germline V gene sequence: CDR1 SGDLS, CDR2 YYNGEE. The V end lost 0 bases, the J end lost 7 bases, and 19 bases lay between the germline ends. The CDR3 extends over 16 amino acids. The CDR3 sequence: CASSVGSGGLATGYTF. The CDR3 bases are TGTGCCAGCAGCGTAGGTTCGGGGGGGTTGGCTACTGGCTACACCTTC. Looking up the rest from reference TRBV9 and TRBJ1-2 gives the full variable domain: DSGVTQTPKHLITATGQRVTLRCSPRSGDLSVYWYQQSLDQGLQFLIQYYNGEERAKGNILERFSAQQFPDLHSELNLSSLELGDSALYFCASSVGSGGLATGYTFGSGTRLTVV.

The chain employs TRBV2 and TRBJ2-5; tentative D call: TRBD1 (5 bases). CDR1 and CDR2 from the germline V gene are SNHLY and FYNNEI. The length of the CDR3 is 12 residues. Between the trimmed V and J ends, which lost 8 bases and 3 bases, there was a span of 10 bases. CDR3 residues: CASEGHKETQYF. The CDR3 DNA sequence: TGTGCCAGCGAAGGACACAAAGAGACCCAGTACTTC.

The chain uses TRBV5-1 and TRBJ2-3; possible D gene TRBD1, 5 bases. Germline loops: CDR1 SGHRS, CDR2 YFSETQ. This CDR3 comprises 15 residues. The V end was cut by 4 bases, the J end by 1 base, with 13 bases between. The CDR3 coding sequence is TGCGCCAGCAGCCCCAGGGTCGAGGGCACAGATACGCAGTATTTT. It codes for CASSPRVEGTDTQYF.

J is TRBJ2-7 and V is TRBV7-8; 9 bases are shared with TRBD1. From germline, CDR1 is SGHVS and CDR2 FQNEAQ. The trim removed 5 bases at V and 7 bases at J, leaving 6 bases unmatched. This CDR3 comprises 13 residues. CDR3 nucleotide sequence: TGTGCCAGCAGCAATAACAGGGGGCAAGAGCAGTACTTC. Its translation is CASSNNRGQEQYF.

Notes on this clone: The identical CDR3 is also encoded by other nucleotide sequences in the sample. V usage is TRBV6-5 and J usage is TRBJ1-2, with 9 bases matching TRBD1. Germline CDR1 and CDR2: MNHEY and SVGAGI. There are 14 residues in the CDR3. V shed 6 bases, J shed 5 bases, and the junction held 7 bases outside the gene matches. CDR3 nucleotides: TGTGCCAGCAGCCCCGCGGGACAGGGTTATGGCTACACCTTC. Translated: CASSPAGQGYGYTF.

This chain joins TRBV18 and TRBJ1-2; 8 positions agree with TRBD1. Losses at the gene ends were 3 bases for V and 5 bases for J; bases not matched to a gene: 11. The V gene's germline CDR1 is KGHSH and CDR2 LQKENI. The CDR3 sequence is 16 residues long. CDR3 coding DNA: TGTGCCAGCTCACCTCCATTTCCGGGACAGGAATATGGCTACACCTTC. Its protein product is CASSPPFPGQEYGYTF.

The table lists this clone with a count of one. The CDR3 region has the DNA TGTGCCATCAGTGGCCTAGCGGCGGGCTCTGGGGCCAACGTCCTGACTTTC. Amino acid sequence: CAISGLAAGSGANVLTF. The chain combines TRBV10-3 with TRBJ2-6; 7 bases fit TRBD2. This CDR3 contains 17 residues. The V segment lost 4 bases and the J segment 0 bases; nucleotides outside the gene matches: 6. Per the germline V gene, CDR1 is ENHRY and CDR2 is SYGVKD.

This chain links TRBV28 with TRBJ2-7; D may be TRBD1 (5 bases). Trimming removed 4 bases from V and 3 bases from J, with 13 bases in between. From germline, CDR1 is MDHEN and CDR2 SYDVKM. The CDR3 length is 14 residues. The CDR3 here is CASSSRVSGYEQYV. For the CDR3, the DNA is TGTGCCAGCAGTTCCAGGGTATCCGGCTACGAGCAGTACGTC.

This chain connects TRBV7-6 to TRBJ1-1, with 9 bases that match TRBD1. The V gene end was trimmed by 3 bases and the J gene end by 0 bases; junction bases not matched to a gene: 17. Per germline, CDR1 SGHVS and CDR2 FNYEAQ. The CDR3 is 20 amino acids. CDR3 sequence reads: CASSFSVRDRVKEMNTEAFF. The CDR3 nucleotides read TGTGCCAGCAGCTTTTCGGTTAGGGACAGGGTTAAAGAGATGAACACTGAAGCTTTCTTT. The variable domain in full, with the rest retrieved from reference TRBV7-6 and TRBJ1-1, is GAGVSQSPRYKVTKRGQDVALRCDPISGHVSLYWYRQALGQGPEFLTYFNYEAQQDKSGLPNDRFSAERPEGSISTLTIQRTEQRDSAMYRCASSFSVRDRVKEMNTEAFFGQGTRLTVV.

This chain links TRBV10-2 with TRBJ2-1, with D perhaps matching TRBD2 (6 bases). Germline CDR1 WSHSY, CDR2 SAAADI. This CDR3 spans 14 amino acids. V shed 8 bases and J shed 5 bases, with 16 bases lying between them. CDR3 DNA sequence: TGCGCCAGCCGGAGGGAAGGGCAACACAATGAGCAGTTCTTC. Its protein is CASRREGQHNEQFF.

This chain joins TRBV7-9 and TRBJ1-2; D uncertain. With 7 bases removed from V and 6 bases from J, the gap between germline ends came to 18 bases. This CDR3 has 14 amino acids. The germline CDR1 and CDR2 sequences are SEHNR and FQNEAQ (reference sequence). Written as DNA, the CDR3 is TGTGCCAGCAACCCTAATTCGGGTTCCGATGGCTACACCTTC. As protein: CASNPNSGSDGYTF.

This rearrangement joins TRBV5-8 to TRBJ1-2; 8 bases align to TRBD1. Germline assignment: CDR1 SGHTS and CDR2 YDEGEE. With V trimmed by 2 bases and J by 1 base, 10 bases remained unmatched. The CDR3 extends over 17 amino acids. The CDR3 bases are TGTGCCAGCAGCTTTCGTTCCTGGACAGGGTTTAACTATGGCTACACCTTC. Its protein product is CASSFRSWTGFNYGYTF.

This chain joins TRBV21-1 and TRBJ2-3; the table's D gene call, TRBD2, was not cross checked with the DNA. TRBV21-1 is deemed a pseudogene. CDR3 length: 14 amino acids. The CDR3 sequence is CASGRAGGQATQYF. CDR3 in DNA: TGTGCCAGTGGAAGGGCGGGGGGGCAAGCTACGCAGTATTTT.